These 4 T cell receptor beta chains originate from one sample sequenced in a study of PD-L1 blockade in urothelial cancer (dated by TCRdb to 2016 to 2017). Library prep was done by the immunoSEQ multiplex PCR assay. TCRdb took this table from immuneACCESS and kept in-frame rearrangements with V and J called. Such tables lack part of the clones; where checked against another copy, unresolved V genes explain under half of the gap, and the rest is unexplained. The sample table records about 82,000 clones; about nine tenths of these occur just once. The ten largest clones take up 5% to 6% of the sample. This material consisted of PBMCs, taken around atezolizumab (anti-PD-L1) treatment. These receptors were obtained from a woman in her 70s with urothelial cancer.

This chain connects TRBV7-2 to TRBJ2-7; the D gene is possibly TRBD2 (6 bases). CDR1 SGHTA and CDR2 FQGNSA come from the germline V gene. V was trimmed by 4 bases and J by 5 bases, leaving 12 bases between them. The CDR3 extends over 13 amino acids. CDR3 in DNA: TGTGCCAGCAGCTACAGTCCGGGGGACGAGCAGTACTTC. Translation: CASSYSPGDEQYF.

CDR3 bases: TGTGCCAGCACGACTAGGGGCTACGAGCAGTACTTC. This sequence encodes CASTTRGYEQYF. The chain carries TRBV2 and TRBJ2-7; tentatively, D is TRBD2 (6 bases). The germline V gene has CDR1 SNHLY and CDR2 FYNNEI. The CDR3 is made up of 12 amino acids. V was cut by 7 bases and J by 3 bases, with 10 bases left in between.

This chain joins TRBV21-1 and TRBJ2-7; TRBD2 was called by the table and not checked on the DNA. TRBV21-1 is a recognized pseudogene. The CDR3 runs to 14 residues. This chain's CDR3 is CASSKPVVNYEQYF. The CDR3 nucleotides are TGTGCCAGCAGCAAACCGGTTGTCAACTACGAGCAGTACTTC.

In this sample, this clone turned up a few times. The chain couples TRBV5-1 to TRBJ2-7; 15 positions match TRBD2. The ends lost 2 bases at V and 6 bases at J; junction bases unmatched: 15. This CDR3 is 19 amino acids long. Per the germline V gene, CDR1 is SGHRS and CDR2 is YFSETQ. The CDR3 bases are TGCGCCAGCAGCTTTACAGATGGACTAGCGGGAGGGCCAAGGCTCGAGCAGTACTTC. Its protein is CASSFTDGLAGGPRLEQYF.